This TCR beta chain was recorded in a study of cytomegalovirus exposure and HLA in healthy donors. Study summary: Both the approximately 120 validation repertoires and the roughly 700 first-cohort repertoires used the same platform, as reported by a later analysis.

Germline V gene data show CDR1 as LGHNT and CDR2 as FRNRAP. The CDR3 consists of 18 residues. The V gene lost 1 base and the J gene lost 2 bases, with 20 bases spanning the gap. Repertoires were generated with immunoSEQ multiplex PCR, while TCRdb's copy carries only in-frame clones and drops some. The table lists about 130,000 clones, approximately 82% of them singletons. The rearrangement links TRBV12-5 to TRBJ1-2; D might be TRBD1 (5 bases). Material: PBMCs. The receptor comes from a man between 25 and 39 years old in good health and CMV-seropositive. This CDR3 reads CASGLDNLGGKGNYGYTF. The CDR3 bases are TGTGCTAGTGGTTTGGATAACCTGGGGGGGAAGGGAAACTATGGCTACACCTTC.